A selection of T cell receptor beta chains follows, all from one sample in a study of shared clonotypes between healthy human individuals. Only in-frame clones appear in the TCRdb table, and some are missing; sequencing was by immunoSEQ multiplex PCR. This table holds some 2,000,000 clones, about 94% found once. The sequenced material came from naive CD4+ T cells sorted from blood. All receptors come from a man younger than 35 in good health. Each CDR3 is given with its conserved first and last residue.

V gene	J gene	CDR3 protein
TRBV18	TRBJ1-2	CASSTDRGTNYGYTF
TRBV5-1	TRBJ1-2	CASSLEAGPYGYTF
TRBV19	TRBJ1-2	CASSQGQTKGYGYTF
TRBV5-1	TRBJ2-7	CASSLGGSIYEQYF
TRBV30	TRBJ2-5	CAWSLTSGIGETQYF
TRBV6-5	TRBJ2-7	CASSIYGQGPYEQYF
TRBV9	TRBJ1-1	CASSPRGEGDTEAFF
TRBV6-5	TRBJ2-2	CASRRGPNTGELFF
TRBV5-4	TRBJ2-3	CASSARLAGGLDTQYF
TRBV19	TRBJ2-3	CASSISASARTQYF
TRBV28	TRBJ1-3	CASRIVAGNTIYF
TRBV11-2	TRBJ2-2	CASSLRSGELFF
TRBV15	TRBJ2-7	CATSRDQVRQSDFPLF
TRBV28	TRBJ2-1	CASSRTWREGNEQFF
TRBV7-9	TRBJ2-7	CASSLPGGGYEQYF
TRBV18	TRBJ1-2	CASSPSGTGKSGYTF
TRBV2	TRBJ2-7	CASSEGLAIYEQYF
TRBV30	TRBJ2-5	CAWSGSPGNRGETQYF
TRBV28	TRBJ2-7	CASGASGGAVYEQYF
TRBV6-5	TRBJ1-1	CASSLLGQGSEAFF
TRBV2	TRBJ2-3	CASSEGLTAGTDTQYF
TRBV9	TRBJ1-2	CASSVTTPQGIYGYTF
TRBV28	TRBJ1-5	CASSLSSSNQPQHF
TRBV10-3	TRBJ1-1	CAISEYGDRVNTEAFF
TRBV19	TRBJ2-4	CASSIVVADPAKNIQYF
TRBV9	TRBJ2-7	CASSGQPNSYEQYF
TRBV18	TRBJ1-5	CASSPQGNSNQPQHF
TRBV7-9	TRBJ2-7	CASSFNSVVHEQYF
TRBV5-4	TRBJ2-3	CASSLRGTDTQYF
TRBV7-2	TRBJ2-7	CASSLAGQSTYEQYF
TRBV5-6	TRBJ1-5	CASSQEGTSNQPQHF
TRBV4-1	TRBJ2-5	CASSQVTRETQYF
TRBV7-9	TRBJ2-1	CAWSAGRAGDEQFF
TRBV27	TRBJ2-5	CASSTWTGGEKTQYF
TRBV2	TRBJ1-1	CASSVMGPTEAFF
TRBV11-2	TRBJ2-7	CASSSTSGRAYEQYF
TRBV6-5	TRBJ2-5	CASSYSGTGGFQTQYF
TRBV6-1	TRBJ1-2	CASSGQGQNYGYTF
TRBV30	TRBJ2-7	CAWSVQRTSGRKALREQYF
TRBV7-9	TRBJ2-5	CASSLAGTKETQYF
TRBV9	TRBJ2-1	CASSVDVGYNEQFF
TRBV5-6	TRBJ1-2	CASSARGESGYTF
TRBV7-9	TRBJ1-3	CASSGLTGNTIYF
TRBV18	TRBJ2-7	CASSPGTGNEQYF
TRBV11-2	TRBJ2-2	CASSTDGFYTGELFF
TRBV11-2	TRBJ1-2	CASSLGTGTNYGYTF
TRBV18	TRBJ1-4	CASSPPGQGGEKLFF
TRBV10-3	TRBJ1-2	CAISERTGTGLGYTF
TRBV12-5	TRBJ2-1	CASGLPPPTDMGNEQFF
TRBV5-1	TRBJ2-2	CASSQDTSGADTGELFF
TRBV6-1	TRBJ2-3	CASSRIDTQYF
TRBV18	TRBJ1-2	CASSPQGGDYGYTF
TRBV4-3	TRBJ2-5	CASSQGTAGQETQYF
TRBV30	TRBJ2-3	CAWTRRPDTQYF